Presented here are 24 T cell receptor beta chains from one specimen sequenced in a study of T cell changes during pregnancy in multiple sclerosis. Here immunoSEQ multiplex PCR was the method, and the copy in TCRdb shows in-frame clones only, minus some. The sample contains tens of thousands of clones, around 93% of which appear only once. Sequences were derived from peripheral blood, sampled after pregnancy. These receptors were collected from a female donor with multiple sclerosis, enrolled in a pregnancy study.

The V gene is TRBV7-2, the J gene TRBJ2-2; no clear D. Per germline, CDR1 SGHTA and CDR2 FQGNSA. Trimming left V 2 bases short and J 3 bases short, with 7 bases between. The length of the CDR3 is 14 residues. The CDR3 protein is CASSLSVDTGELFF. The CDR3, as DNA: TGTGCCAGCAGCTTATCGGTGGACACCGGGGAGCTGTTTTTT.

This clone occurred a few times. CDR3 protein: CASGLGLADLNEQFF. In nucleotides, the CDR3 is TGTGCTAGTGGTTTAGGACTAGCGGACCTCAATGAGCAGTTCTTC. The chain joins TRBV12-5 to TRBJ2-1; 10 bases map to TRBD2. Per germline, CDR1 LGHNT and CDR2 FRNRAP. V dropped 3 bases and J dropped 6; count of bases not matched to a gene: 5. The CDR3 loop spans 15 amino acids. Variable domain in full (rest from reference TRBV12-5 and TRBJ2-1): DARVTQTPRHKVTEMGQEVTMRCQPILGHNTVFWYRQTMMQGLELLAYFRNRAPLDDSGMPKDRFSAEMPDATLATLKIQPSEPRDSAVYFCASGLGLADLNEQFFGPGTRLTVL.

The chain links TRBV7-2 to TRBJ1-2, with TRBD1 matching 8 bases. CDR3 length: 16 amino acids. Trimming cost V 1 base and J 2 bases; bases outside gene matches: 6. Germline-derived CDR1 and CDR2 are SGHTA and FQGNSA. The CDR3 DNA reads TGTGCCAGCAGCTTAGGCGGACAGGGTAGCAACTATGGCTACACCTTC. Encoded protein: CASSLGGQGSNYGYTF.

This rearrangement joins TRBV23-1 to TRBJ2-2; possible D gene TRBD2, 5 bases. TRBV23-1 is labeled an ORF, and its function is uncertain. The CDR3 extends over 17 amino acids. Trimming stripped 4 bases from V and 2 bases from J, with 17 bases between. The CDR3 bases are TGCGCCAGCAGTCTTAAAGGACTGGAGCATAACACCGGGGAGCTGTTTTTT. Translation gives CASSLKGLEHNTGELFF.

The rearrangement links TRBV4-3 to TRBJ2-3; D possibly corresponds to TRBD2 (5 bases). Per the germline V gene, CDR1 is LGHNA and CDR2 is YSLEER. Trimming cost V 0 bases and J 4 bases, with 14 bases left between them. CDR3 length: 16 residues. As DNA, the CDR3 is TGCGCCAGCAGCCAAGATCGCGGTATGGGAGCAGATACGCAGTATTTT. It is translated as CASSQDRGMGADTQYF.

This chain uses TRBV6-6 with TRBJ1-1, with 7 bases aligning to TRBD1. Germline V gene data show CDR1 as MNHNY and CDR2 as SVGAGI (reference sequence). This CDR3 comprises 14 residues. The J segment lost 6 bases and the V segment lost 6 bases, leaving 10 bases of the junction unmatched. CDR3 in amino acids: CASRTRQGFAEAFF. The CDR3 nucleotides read TGTGCCAGCAGAACCCGACAGGGTTTCGCTGAAGCTTTCTTT.

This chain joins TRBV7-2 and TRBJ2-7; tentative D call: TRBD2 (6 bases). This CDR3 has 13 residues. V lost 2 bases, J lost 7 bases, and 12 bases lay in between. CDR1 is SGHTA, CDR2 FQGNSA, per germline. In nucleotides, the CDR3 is TGTGCCAGCAGCTTACCGGGAGTGCGGGAGCAGTACTTC. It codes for CASSLPGVREQYF.

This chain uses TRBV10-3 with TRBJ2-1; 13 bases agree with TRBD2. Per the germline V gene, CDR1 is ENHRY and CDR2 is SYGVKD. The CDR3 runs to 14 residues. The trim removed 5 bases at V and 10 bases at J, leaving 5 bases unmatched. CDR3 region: CAISPGLAGREQFF. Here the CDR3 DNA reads TGTGCCATCAGTCCGGGACTAGCGGGACGGGAGCAGTTCTTC.

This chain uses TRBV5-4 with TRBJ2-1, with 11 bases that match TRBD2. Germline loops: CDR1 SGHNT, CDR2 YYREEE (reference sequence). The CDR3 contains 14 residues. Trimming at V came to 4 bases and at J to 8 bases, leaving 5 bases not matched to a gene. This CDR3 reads CASSETSGSDEQFF. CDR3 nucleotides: TGTGCCAGCAGCGAAACTAGCGGGAGTGATGAGCAGTTCTTC. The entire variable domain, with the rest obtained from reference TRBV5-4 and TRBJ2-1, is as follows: ETGVTQSPTHLIKTRGQQVTLRCSSQSGHNTVSWYQQALGQGPQFIFQYYREEENGRGNFPPRFSGLQFPNYSSELNVNALELDDSALYLCASSETSGSDEQFFGPGTRLTVL.

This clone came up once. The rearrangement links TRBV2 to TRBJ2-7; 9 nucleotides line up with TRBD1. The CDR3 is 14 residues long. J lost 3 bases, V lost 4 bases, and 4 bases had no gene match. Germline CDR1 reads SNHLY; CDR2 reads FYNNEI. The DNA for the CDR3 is TGTGCCAGCAGTGCAATGGGACAGGGCTACGAGCAGTACTTC. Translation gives CASSAMGQGYEQYF. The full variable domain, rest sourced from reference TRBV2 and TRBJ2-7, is EPEVTQTPSHQVTQMGQEVILRCVPISNHLYFYWYRQILGQKVEFLVSFYNNEISEKSEIFDDQFSVERPDGSNFTLKIRSTKLEDSAMYFCASSAMGQGYEQYFGPGTRLTVT.

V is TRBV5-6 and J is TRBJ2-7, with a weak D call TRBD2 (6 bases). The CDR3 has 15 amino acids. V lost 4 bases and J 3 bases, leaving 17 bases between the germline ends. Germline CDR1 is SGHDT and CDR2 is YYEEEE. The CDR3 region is CASSLGRSGFYEQYF. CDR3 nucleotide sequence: TGTGCCAGCAGCCTTGGGAGGTCTGGGTTCTACGAGCAGTACTTC.

In nucleotides, the CDR3 is TGTGCCAGCAGTATAAGGCAGGGCTCGGGAGAGACCCAGTACTTC. Translating it yields CASSIRQGSGETQYF. The J gene is TRBJ2-5, the V gene TRBV28, with D maybe TRBD1 (5 bases). Trimming took 5 bases from V and 4 from J, leaving 17 bases between them. Germline V gene sequence: CDR1 MDHEN, CDR2 SYDVKM. There are 15 residues in the CDR3.

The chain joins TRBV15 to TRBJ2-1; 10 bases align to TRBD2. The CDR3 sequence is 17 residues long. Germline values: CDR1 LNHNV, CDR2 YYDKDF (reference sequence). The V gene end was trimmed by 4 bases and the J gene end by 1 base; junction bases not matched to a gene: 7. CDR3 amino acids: CATSTKLLAGSYNEQFF. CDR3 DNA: TGTGCCACCAGCACAAAACTACTAGCGGGATCCTACAATGAGCAGTTCTTC.

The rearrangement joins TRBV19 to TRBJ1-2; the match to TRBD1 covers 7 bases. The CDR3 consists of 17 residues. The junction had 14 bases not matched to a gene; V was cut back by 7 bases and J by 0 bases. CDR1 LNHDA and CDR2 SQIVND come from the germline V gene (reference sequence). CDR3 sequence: CASTLHRGGNSNYGYTF. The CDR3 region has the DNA TGTGCCAGTACCCTCCACAGGGGCGGTAACTCTAACTATGGCTACACCTTC. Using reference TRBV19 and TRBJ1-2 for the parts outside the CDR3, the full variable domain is DGGITQSPKYLFRKEGQNVTLSCEQNLNHDAMYWYRQDPGQGLRLIYYSQIVNDFQKGDIAEGYSVSREKKESFPLTVTSAQKNPTAFYLCASTLHRGGNSNYGYTFGSGTRLTVV.

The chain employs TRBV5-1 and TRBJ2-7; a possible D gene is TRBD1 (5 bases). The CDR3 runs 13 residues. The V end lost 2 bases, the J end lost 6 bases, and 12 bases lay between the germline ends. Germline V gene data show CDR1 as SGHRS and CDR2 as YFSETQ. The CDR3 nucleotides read TGCGCCAGCAGCTTTGAAGGGGTCGGCGAGCAGTACTTC. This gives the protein CASSFEGVGEQYF.

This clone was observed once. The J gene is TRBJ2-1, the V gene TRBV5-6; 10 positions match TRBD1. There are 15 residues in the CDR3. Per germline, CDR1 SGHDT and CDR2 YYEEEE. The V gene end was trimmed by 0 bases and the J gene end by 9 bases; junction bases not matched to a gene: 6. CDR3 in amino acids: CASSLVGTGVGEQFF. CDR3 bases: TGTGCCAGCAGCTTGGTTGGGACAGGGGTTGGTGAGCAGTTCTTC.

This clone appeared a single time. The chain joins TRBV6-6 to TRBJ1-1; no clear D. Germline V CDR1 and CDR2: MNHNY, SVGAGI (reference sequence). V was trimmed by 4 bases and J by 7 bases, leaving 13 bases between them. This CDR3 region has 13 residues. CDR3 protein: CASSSVDGSEAFF. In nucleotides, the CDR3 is TGTGCCAGCAGTTCGGTCGATGGTAGTGAAGCTTTCTTT.

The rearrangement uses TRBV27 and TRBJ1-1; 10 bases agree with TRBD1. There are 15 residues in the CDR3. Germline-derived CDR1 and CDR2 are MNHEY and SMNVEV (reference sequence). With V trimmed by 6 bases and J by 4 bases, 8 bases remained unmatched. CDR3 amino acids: CASSSGTGEVTEAFF. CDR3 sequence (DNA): TGTGCCAGCAGCTCCGGGACAGGGGAGGTCACTGAAGCTTTCTTT.

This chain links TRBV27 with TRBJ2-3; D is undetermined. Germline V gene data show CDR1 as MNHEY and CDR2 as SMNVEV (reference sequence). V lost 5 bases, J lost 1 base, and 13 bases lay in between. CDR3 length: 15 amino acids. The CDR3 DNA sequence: TGTGCCAGCAGTCGGTCGTCCGTCCGCACAGATACGCAGTATTTT. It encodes CASSRSSVRTDTQYF.

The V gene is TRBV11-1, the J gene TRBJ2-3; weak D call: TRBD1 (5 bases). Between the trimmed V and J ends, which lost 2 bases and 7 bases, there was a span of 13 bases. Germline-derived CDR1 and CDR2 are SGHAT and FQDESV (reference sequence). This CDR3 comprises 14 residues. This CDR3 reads CASSLWGAYNTQYF. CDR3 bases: TGTGCCAGCAGCTTATGGGGCGCTTATAATACGCAGTATTTT.

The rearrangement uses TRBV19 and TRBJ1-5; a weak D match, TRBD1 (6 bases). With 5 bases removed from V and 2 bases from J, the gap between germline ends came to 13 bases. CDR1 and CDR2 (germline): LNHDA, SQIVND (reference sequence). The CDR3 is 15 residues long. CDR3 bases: TGTGCCAGTAGTCTACAGGGAAAAGGCAATCAGCCCCAGCATTTT. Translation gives CASSLQGKGNQPQHF. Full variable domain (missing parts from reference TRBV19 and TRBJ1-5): DGGITQSPKYLFRKEGQNVTLSCEQNLNHDAMYWYRQDPGQGLRLIYYSQIVNDFQKGDIAEGYSVSREKKESFPLTVTSAQKNPTAFYLCASSLQGKGNQPQHFGDGTRLSIL.

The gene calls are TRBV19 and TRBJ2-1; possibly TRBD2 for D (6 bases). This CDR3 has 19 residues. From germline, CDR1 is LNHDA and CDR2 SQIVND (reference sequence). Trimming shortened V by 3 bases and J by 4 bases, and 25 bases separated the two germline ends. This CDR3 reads CASSMGGAVSSARYNEQFF. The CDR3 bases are TGTGCCAGTAGTATGGGGGGAGCTGTATCCTCCGCTCGGTACAATGAGCAGTTCTTC.

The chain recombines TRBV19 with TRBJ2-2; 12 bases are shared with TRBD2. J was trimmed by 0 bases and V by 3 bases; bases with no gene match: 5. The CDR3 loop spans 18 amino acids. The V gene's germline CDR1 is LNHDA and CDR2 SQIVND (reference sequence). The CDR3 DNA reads TGTGCCAGTAGTATTGGTCTAGCGGGAGGGCCGAACACCGGGGAGCTGTTTTTT. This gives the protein CASSIGLAGGPNTGELFF.

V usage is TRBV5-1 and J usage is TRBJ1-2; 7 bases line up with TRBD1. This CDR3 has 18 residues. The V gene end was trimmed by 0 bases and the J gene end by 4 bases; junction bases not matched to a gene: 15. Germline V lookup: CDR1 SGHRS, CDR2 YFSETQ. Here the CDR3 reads CASSLAGVAQSGGYGYTF. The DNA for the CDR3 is TGCGCCAGCAGCTTGGCGGGGGTTGCCCAGTCAGGGGGCTATGGCTACACCTTC.